These 26 T cell receptor beta chains originate from one sample sequenced in a study of blood T cells in healthy people across ages. It was with a sample-barcoded 5' primer and a J-beta primer mix that a second PCR of roughly 6 to 11 cycles was run. TCRdb independently ran MiXCR on the 5' RACE reads; one entry per CDR3 protein. The sample yields some 1.5 million distinct CDR3 sequences, approximately 28% seen once. The sample comprised blood. The source of these receptors is a woman in her twenties or thirties in good health.

This clonotype has just a few counts. The chain has TRBV6-6 and TRBJ1-1; no reliable D call. The CDR3 is 11 amino acids. Germline V gives CDR1 MNHNY, CDR2 SVGAGI (reference sequence). V was cut by 4 bases and J by 7 bases, with 7 bases left in between. For the CDR3, the DNA is TGTGCCAGCAGTTTAAGATTTGAAGCTTTCTTT. This codes for CASSLRFEAFF.

Many counts were recorded for this clonotype. The chain combines TRBV7-2 with TRBJ2-5, with D perhaps given as TRBD1 or TRBD2 (6 bases each). The CDR3 totals 14 residues. The germline V gene encodes CDR1 SGHTA and CDR2 FQGNSA. The germline V and J ends were trimmed by 2 bases and 11 bases, with 18 bases remaining between them. The CDR3 reads CASSLNRGHPKQYF. The CDR3, as DNA: TGTGCCAGCAGCTTAAACCGGGGGCACCCCAAGCAGTACTTC.

This clonotype has a count of ten or more. The V and J genes are TRBV9 and TRBJ2-7; D is uncertain. With 0 bases removed from V and 2 bases from J, the gap between germline ends came to 12 bases. The CDR3 contains 15 residues. Germline V lookup: CDR1 SGDLS, CDR2 YYNGEE. The CDR3: CASSVGGHQTYEQYF. The CDR3 DNA reads TGTGCCAGCAGCGTAGGAGGCCATCAGACCTACGAGCAGTACTTC.

This clonotype was detected a few times. The chain couples TRBV12-3 or TRBV12-4 to TRBJ1-1; D is perhaps TRBD1 (5 bases). Trimming shortened V by 6 bases and J by 0 bases, and 17 bases separated the two germline ends. This CDR3 region has 16 residues. CDR3 amino acids: CASSDRGQGLNTEAFF. Written as DNA, the CDR3 is TGTGCCAGCAGCGACCGAGGGCAGGGATTGAACACTGAAGCTTTCTTT.

This clonotype was seen only a few times. This chain connects TRBV6-6 to TRBJ2-1, with 8 bases identical to TRBD2. There are 17 residues in the CDR3. Germline V lookup: CDR1 MNHNY, CDR2 SVGAGI (reference sequence). After removal of 2 bases from V and 4 bases from J, the junction contained 10 bases not matched to a gene. The CDR3, as DNA: TGTGCCAGCAGTTACCCAGCGGGGGCTATCAAATACAATGAGCAGTTCTTC. Translating it yields CASSYPAGAIKYNEQFF.

The chain recombines TRBV28 with TRBJ2-1; possibly TRBD2 for D (6 bases). Looked up from germline, CDR1 is MDHEN and CDR2 is SYDVKM. Trimming removed 6 bases from V and 13 bases from J, with 16 bases in between. The CDR3 spans 12 residues. CDR3 protein: CASREGTTRQFF. The CDR3 DNA sequence: TGTGCCAGCAGGGAGGGCACGACCCGTCAGTTCTTC.

As to this clonotype: Since a much larger clone is just one base distant, this may be a read error. The CDR3 end shows no conserved phenylalanine or tryptophan, and so a read error is likely. The CDR3 DNA is TGTGCCAGCAGTCGCGCCCCCACCTACGAGCAGTACTTA. Translation gives CASSRAPTYEQYL. The chain is built from TRBV12-3 or TRBV12-4 and TRBJ2-7; D uncertain. This CDR3 contains 13 residues. V lost 5 bases and J lost 2, with 10 bases in between.

This clonotype has just a few counts. The V and J genes are TRBV6-1 and TRBJ2-4; 10 nucleotides align to TRBD2. The DNA end is more similar to TRBJ2-7, so the J call may be wrong. Germline V gene lookup returns CDR1 MNHNS and CDR2 SASEGT. CDR3 length: 15 residues. The chain's CDR3 is CAHGGWASGSNEQYF. For the CDR3, the DNA is TGTGCACATGGGGGCTGGGCTAGCGGGAGCAACGAGCAGTACTTC.

This clonotype was found a few times. The rearrangement uses TRBV7-2 and TRBJ2-7, with 9 bases aligning to TRBD1. V lost 5 bases to trimming and J lost 6 bases; unmatched junction nucleotides: 8. Germline-derived CDR1 and CDR2 are SGHTA and FQGNSA. The CDR3 runs 14 residues. CDR3 region: CASSPGQGGLEQYF. The CDR3 nucleotides are TGTGCCAGCAGCCCGGGACAGGGAGGGCTCGAGCAGTACTTC. The whole variable domain, remainder taken from reference TRBV7-2 and TRBJ2-7, is GAGVSQSPSNKVTEKGKDVELRCDPISGHTALYWYRQSLGQGLEFLIYFQGNSAPDKSGLPSDRFSAERTGGSVSTLTIQRTQQEDSAVYLCASSPGQGGLEQYFGPGTRLTVT.

In this sample, this clonotype turned up many times. A much larger clone differs from this one at a single base, so this may be a read error. The chain links TRBV7-2 to TRBJ2-1, with no clear D. Germline V gene lookup returns CDR1 SGHTA and CDR2 FQGNSA. The germline V and J ends were trimmed by 3 bases and 6 bases, with 9 bases remaining between them. The CDR3 runs 13 residues. The CDR3 here is CASSFGGCNEQFF. CDR3 sequence (DNA): TGTGCCAGCAGCTTCGGCGGTTGCAATGAGCAGTTCTTC.

This clonotype was counted a few times. The rearrangement links TRBV7-9 to TRBJ2-7; perhaps TRBD1 as D (6 bases). CDR3 size: 12 residues. Germline V CDR1 and CDR2: SEHNR, FQNEAQ (reference sequence). Between the trimmed V and J ends, which lost 5 bases and 5 bases, there was a span of 10 bases. This CDR3 reads CASSTDRNEQYF. CDR3 coding DNA: TGTGCCAGCAGCACTGACAGGAACGAGCAGTACTTC.

The chain joins TRBV5-1 to TRBJ1-1; 7 nucleotides match TRBD1. Trimming took 4 bases from V and 6 from J; bases not matched to a gene: 12. This CDR3 has 15 amino acids. Looked up from germline, CDR1 is SGHRS and CDR2 is YFSETQ. The CDR3 nucleotides read TGCGCCAGCAGCCCGGGGGACAGAAGTATCCCTGAAGCTTTCTTT. It translates to CASSPGDRSIPEAFF.

Notes on this clonotype: A much larger clone sits a single nucleotide away, making a read error possible. CDR3 coding DNA: TGTGCCAGCAGCTTGGCCCTAGCGGGAGCGTTGGGTGGGCAGTTCTTC. Residues: CASSLALAGALGGQFF. The V and J genes are TRBV5-4 and TRBJ2-1; 10 bases are a match to TRBD2. The germline gives CDR1 SGHNT, CDR2 YYREEE (reference sequence). Trimming at V came to 0 bases and at J to 12 bases, leaving 12 bases not matched to a gene. This CDR3 comprises 16 residues.

Ten or more counts support this clonotype. The chain recombines TRBV29-1 with TRBJ2-7, with a weak D call TRBD2 (5 bases). This CDR3 region has 13 residues. Trimming removed 5 bases at V and 5 bases at J, with 16 bases between. The germline V gene has CDR1 SQVTM and CDR2 ANQGSEA. The DNA for the CDR3 is TGCAGCGTTCGGGAACTAGGGCTGGACGAGCAGTACTTC. This translates into CSVRELGLDEQYF.

This clonotype was observed once. The chain joins TRBV20-1 to TRBJ2-3, with TRBD2 matching 10 bases. The germline V gene has CDR1 DFQATT and CDR2 SNEGSKA (reference sequence). V lost 8 bases, J lost 3 bases, and 5 bases stayed unmatched. This CDR3 region has 13 residues. The chain's CDR3 is CSPRAGGTDTQYF. DNA of the CDR3: TGCAGTCCCCGAGCGGGGGGGACAGATACGCAGTATTTT.

This chain joins TRBV20-1 and TRBJ2-3; 10 positions match TRBD2. In germline, CDR1 is DFQATT, CDR2 SNEGSKA (reference sequence). J was trimmed by 8 bases and V by 7 bases; bases with no gene match: 15. This CDR3 contains 15 residues. The CDR3 DNA sequence: TGCAGTGGGTTGGCTGCTAGCGGGAGCCAGTCTACGCAGTATTTT. It yields the protein CSGLAASGSQSTQYF.

For this clonotype: This may come from a read error, since a much larger clone is one base off. This chain connects TRBV6-5 to TRBJ1-5; possible D gene TRBD1, 6 bases. CDR3 size: 14 residues. CDR1 is MNHEY, CDR2 SVGAGI, per germline. The DNA of the CDR3 is TGTGCCAGCAGTTACTCAGGGGGAAATCCGCCCCAGCATTTT. As protein: CASSYSGGNPPQHF.

This clonotype was found many times. The chain joins TRBV7-6 to TRBJ2-3, with 7 bases identical to TRBD1. With 5 bases clipped from V and 1 base from J, the junction kept 6 bases outside the gene matches. Germline assignment: CDR1 SGHVS and CDR2 FNYEAQ. This CDR3 spans 15 amino acids. The CDR3 spells CASSRDSPRTDTQYF. In DNA, the CDR3 is TGTGCCAGCAGCCGGGACAGCCCTCGCACAGATACGCAGTATTTT.

This sequence joins TRBV20-1 and TRBJ2-4, with TRBD1 matching over 7 bases. The CDR3 has 14 residues. Germline-derived CDR1 and CDR2 are DFQATT and SNEGSKA (reference sequence). Trimming at V came to 3 bases and at J to 13 bases, leaving 15 bases not matched to a gene. The CDR3 sequence is CSARQGVSYNEQYF. The CDR3 bases are TGCAGTGCTAGGCAGGGGGTTTCTTACAATGAGCAGTACTTC.

CDR3 amino acids: CASSQDPGSQPQHF. DNA for the CDR3: TGCGCCAGCAGCCAGGACCCCGGGAGTCAGCCCCAGCATTTT. The genes are TRBV5-1 and TRBJ1-5, with D unclear. The CDR3 is 14 residues long. Germline assignment: CDR1 SGHRS and CDR2 YFSETQ. Between the trimmed V and J ends, which lost 4 bases and 6 bases, there was a span of 14 bases.

This clonotype was counted only a few times. Here the CDR3 reads CASSPSEVQTQYF. Written as DNA, the CDR3 is TGTGCCAGCAGCCCCTCAGAGGTTCAGACCCAGTACTTC. This chain uses TRBV6-2 or TRBV6-3 with TRBJ2-5, with D uncertain. Germline loops: CDR1 MNHEY, CDR2 SVGEGT. V was trimmed by 6 bases and J by 6 bases, leaving 14 bases between them. The CDR3 is 13 amino acids.

The chain joins TRBV14 to TRBJ2-2; D unclear. The germline gives CDR1 SGHDN, CDR2 FVKESK. This CDR3 region has 11 residues. With 3 bases removed from V and 12 bases from J, the gap between germline ends came to 8 bases. CDR3 bases: TGTGCCAGCAGCCATTCAGGACAGCTGTTTTTT. Translating gives CASSHSGQLFF.

The CDR3 sequence is CASSLNDGGGETQYF. DNA for the CDR3: TGTGCCAGCAGCTTAAACGACGGGGGAGGGGAGACCCAGTACTTC. The rearrangement links TRBV7-3 to TRBJ2-7, with 7 positions matching TRBD2. Near its end, the DNA agrees better with TRBJ2-5, so the J call may be wrong. The CDR3 sequence is 15 residues long. Germline loops: CDR1 SGHTA, CDR2 FQGTGA.

This sequence joins TRBV15 and TRBJ2-3; D is ambiguous. Germline lookup yields CDR1 LNHNV and CDR2 YYDKDF (reference sequence). V lost 8 bases and J 2 bases, leaving 8 bases between the germline ends. The CDR3 is made up of 12 amino acids. Written as DNA, the CDR3 is TGTGCCACCCGCACCGACACAGATACGCAGTATTTT. This encodes CATRTDTDTQYF.

The chain is built from TRBV20-1 and TRBJ1-6; possible D gene TRBD1, 5 bases. The germline V and J ends were trimmed by 0 bases and 7 bases, with 10 bases remaining between them. Germline CDR1 DFQATT, CDR2 SNEGSKA (reference sequence). The CDR3 is 14 amino acids. CDR3 sequence reads: CSARERTLNSPLHF. The DNA of the CDR3 is TGCAGTGCTAGAGAAAGGACACTCAATTCACCCCTCCACTTT.

This clonotype was recorded a few times. The chain employs TRBV9 and TRBJ2-7, with D tentatively TRBD1 (6 bases). Germline loops: CDR1 SGDLS, CDR2 YYNGEE. The CDR3 totals 14 residues. Trimming took 0 bases from V and 10 from J, leaving 17 bases between them. CDR3 nucleotides: TGTGCCAGCAGCGTAGGGACAACCTCAGGGGCCCAGTACTTC. This sequence encodes CASSVGTTSGAQYF.